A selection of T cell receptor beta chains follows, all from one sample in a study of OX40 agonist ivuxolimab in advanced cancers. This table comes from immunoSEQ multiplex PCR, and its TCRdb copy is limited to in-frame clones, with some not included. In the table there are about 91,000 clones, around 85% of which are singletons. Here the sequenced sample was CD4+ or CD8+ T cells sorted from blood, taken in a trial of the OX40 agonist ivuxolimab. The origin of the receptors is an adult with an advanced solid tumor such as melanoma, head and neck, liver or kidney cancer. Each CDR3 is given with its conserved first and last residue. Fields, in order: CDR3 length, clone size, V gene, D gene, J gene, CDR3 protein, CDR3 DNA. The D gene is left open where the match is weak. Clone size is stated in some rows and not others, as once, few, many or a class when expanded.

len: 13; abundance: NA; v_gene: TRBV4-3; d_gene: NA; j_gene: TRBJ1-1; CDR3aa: CASSQVVGTEAFF; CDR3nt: TGCGCCAGCAGCCAAGTGGTCGGAACTGAAGCTTTCTTT
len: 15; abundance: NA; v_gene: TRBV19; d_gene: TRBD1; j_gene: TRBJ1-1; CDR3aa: CASSPTGQGRTEAFF; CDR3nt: TGTGCCAGTAGTCCAACGGGACAGGGGCGGACTGAAGCTTTCTTT
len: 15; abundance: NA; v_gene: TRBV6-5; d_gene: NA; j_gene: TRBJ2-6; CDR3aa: CASSYGGSGANVLTF; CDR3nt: TGTGCCAGCAGTTACGGTGGCTCTGGGGCCAACGTCCTGACTTTC
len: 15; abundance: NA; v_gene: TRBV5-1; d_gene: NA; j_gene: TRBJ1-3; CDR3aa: CASSLGGPTGNTIYF; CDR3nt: TGCGCCAGCAGCTTGGGGGGGCCTACTGGAAACACCATATATTTT
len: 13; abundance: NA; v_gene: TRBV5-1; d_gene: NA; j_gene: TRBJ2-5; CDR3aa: CASSLVVLETQYF; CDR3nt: TGCGCCAGCAGCTTGGTTGTATTAGAGACCCAGTACTTC
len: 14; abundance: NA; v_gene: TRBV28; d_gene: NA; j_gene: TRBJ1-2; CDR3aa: CASSRGSTWAGYTF; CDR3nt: TGTGCCAGCAGCCGCGGCTCAACCTGGGCGGGCTACACCTTC
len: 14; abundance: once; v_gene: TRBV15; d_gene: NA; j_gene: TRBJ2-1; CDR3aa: CATSRGGGTYEQFF; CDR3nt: TGTGCCACCAGCAGAGGAGGCGGGACCTATGAGCAGTTCTTC
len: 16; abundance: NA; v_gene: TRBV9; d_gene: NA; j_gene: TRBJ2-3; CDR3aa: CASSEGSVGGTDTQYF; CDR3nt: TGTGCCAGCAGCGAGGGGTCAGTGGGGGGCACAGATACGCAGTATTTT
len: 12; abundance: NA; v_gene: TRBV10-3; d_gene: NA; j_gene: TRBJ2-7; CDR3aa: CAISDGEYEQYF; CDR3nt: TGTGCCATCAGTGATGGAGAATACGAGCAGTACTTC
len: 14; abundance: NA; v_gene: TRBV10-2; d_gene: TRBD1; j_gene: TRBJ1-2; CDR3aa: CASTGDREEYGYTF; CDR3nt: TGCGCCAGCACTGGGGACAGAGAAGAGTATGGCTACACCTTC
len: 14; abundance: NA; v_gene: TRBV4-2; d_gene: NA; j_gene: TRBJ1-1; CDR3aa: CASSQRRDSDEAFF; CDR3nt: TGTGCCAGCAGCCAGCGCCGAGACAGTGATGAGGCTTTCTTT
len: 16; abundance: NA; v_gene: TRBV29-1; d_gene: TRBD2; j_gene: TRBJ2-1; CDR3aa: CSVEEGLAGTYNEQFF; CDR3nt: TGCAGCGTTGAAGAGGGACTAGCGGGAACATACAATGAGCAGTTCTTC
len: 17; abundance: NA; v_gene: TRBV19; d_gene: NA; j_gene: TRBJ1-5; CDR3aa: CASSIRLGWGDNQPQHF; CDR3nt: TGTGCCAGTAGTATCCGATTAGGTTGGGGAGACAATCAGCCCCAGCATTTT
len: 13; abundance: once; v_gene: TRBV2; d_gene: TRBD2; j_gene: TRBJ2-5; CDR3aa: CASSGGGRETQYF; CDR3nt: TGTGCCAGCAGTGGGGGGGGTAGGGAGACCCAGTACTTC
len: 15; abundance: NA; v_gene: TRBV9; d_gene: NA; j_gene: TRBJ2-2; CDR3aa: CASSLDRANTGELFF; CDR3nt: TGTGCCAGCAGCCTTGACAGAGCTAACACCGGGGAGCTGTTTTTT
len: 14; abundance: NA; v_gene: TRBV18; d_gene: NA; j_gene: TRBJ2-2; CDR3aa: CASSPPGNTGELFF; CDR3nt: TGTGCCAGCTCCCCCCCAGGGAACACCGGGGAGCTGTTTTTT
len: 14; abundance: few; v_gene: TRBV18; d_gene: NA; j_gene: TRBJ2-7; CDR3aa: CASSPDREAYEQYF; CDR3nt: TGTGCCAGCTCACCCGATAGGGAAGCCTACGAGCAGTACTTC
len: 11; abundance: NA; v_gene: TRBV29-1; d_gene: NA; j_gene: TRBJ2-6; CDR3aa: CSVSGANVLTF; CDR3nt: TGCAGCGTATCAGGGGCCAACGTCCTGACTTTC
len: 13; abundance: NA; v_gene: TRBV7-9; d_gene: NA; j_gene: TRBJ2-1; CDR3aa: CASSAGPYNEQFF; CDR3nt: TGTGCCAGCAGCGCGGGCCCATACAATGAGCAGTTCTTC
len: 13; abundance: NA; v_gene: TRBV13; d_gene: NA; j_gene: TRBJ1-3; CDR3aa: CASGAGTGNTIYF; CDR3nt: TGTGCCAGCGGGGCAGGGACTGGAAACACCATATATTTT
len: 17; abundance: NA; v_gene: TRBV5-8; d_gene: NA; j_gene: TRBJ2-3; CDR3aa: CASSPPLGRFSSDTQYF; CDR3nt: TGTGCCAGCAGCCCGCCGCTTGGGAGGTTTTCATCAGATACGCAGTATTTT
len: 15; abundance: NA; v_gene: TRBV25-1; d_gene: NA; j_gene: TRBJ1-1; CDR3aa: CASSKTGIRNTEAFF; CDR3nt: TGTGCCAGCAGTAAAACAGGCATCAGGAACACTGAAGCTTTCTTT
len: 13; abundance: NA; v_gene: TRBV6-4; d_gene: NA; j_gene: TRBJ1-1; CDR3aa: CASRSQGNTEAFF; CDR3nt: TGTGCCAGCAGGTCACAGGGCAACACTGAAGCTTTCTTT
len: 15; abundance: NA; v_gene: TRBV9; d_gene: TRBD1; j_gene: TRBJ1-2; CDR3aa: CASRRSPRDSDGYTF; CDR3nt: TGTGCCAGCAGAAGATCCCCCAGGGACAGTGATGGCTACACCTTC
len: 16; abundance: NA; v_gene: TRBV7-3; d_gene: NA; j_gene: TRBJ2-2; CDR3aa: CASSLQGVRETGELFF; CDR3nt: TGTGCCAGCAGCCTCCAGGGAGTACGGGAAACCGGGGAGCTGTTTTTT
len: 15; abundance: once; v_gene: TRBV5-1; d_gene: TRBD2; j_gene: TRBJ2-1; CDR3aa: CASSLSGTSGGAGFF; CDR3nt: TGCGCCAGCAGCCTTTCCGGGACTAGCGGGGGGGCCGGGTTCTTC
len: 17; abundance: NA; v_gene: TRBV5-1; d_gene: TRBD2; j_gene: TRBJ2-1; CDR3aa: CASSSPLGQRGNNEQFF; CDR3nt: TGCGCCAGCAGCTCCCCTTTGGGCCAGCGGGGGAACAATGAGCAGTTCTTC
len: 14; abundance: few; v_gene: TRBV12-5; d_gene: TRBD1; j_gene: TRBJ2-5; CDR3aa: CASGLDTGVGTQYF; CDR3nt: TGTGCTAGTGGTTTGGATACAGGGGTGGGGACCCAGTACTTC
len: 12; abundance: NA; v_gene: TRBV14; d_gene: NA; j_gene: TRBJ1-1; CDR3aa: CASGGMYGEAFF; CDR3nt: TGTGCCAGCGGGGGGATGTATGGAGAAGCTTTCTTT
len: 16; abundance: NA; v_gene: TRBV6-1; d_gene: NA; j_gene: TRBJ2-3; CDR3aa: CASSDGYGGAEDTQYF; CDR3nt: TGTGCCAGCAGTGATGGTTATGGGGGGGCCGAAGATACGCAGTATTTT
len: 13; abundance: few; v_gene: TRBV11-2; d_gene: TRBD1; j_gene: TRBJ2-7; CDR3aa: CASNRGVGGGQYF; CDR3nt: TGTGCCAGCAACAGGGGCGTGGGTGGCGGGCAGTACTTC
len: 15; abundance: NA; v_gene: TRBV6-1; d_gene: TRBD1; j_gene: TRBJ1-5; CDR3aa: CASSSGTAEGQPQHF; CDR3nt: TGTGCCAGCAGCTCCGGGACAGCGGAGGGTCAGCCCCAGCATTTT
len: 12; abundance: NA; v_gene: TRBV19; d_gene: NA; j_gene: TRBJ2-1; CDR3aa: CASRGRRDEQFF; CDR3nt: TGTGCCAGTAGGGGTAGGCGGGATGAGCAGTTCTTC
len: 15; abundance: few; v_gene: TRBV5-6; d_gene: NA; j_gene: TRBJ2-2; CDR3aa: CASSLEGYAVGELFF; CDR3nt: TGTGCCAGCAGCTTGGAAGGGTACGCGGTCGGGGAGCTGTTTTTT
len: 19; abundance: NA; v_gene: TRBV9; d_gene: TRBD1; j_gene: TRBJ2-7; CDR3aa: CASSVGSPGQAAHFYEQYF; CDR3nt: TGTGCCAGCAGCGTAGGGTCCCCGGGACAGGCCGCCCATTTCTACGAGCAGTACTTC
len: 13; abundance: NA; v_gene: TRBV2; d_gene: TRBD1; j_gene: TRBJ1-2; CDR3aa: CASSVGQANFYTF; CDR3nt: TGTGCCAGCAGTGTTGGACAGGCCAACTTCTACACCTTC
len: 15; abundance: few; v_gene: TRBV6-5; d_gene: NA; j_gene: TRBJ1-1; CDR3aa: CASTASIGRWGKAFF; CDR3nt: TGTGCCAGCACCGCTTCGATCGGGAGGTGGGGTAAAGCTTTCTTT
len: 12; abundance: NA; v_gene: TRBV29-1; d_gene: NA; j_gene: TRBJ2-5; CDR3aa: CSVEGRGETQYF; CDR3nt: TGCAGCGTTGAGGGCAGGGGAGAGACCCAGTACTTC
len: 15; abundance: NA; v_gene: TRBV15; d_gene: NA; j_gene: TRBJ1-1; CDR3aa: CATSNRGGWDTEAFF; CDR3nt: TGTGCCACCAGCAACCGAGGGGGATGGGACACTGAAGCTTTCTTT